A selection of T cell receptor beta chains follows, all from one sample in a study of T cell repertoires in cytomegalovirus infection. Their antigens are not known. Via MiXCR, TCRdb re-called the reads, giving one row per CDR3 protein. Of about 770,000 distinct CDR3 sequences in the sample, approximately 32% were seen once. The sample was cultured CD8+ T cells from PBMCs, taken from culture after CMV antigen stimulation. These TCRs come from a human donor in good health (CMV status not recorded). Some clones in this sample may be carry-over from other donors' samples. Both conserved end residues are part of each CDR3. D genes are given only for firm matches. For some rows the clone size is stated as once, few or many, or as a class when expanded; others skip it.

>TRBD1|TRBV2|TRBJ2-5|.
TGTGCCAGCAGTGGGACAGGGACAGAAGCACAAGAGACCCAGTACTTC
CASSGTGTEAQETQYF
>.|TRBV9|TRBJ1-2|.
TGTGCCAGCAGCGGTACCGGGAGTAACTATGGCTACACCTTC
CASSGTGSNYGYTF
>TRBD1|TRBV5-6|TRBJ1-2|.
TGTGCCAGCAGCTCTGGAGGACAGGGGACTTATGGCTACACCTTC
CASSSGGQGTYGYTF
>TRBD1|TRBV7-2|TRBJ1-6|.
TGTGCCAGCAGCTCCGGAACAGGGGTCTATAATTCACCCCTCCACTTT
CASSSGTGVYNSPLHF
>.|TRBV12-3/TRBV12-4|TRBJ2-1|.
TGTGCCAGCAGTCTACCCGGGATGTACAATGAGCAGTTCTTC
CASSLPGMYNEQFF
>.|TRBV4-1|TRBJ1-1|.
TGCGCCAGCAGCGATCGAACTGAAGCTTTCTTT
CASSDRTEAFF
>.|TRBV20-1|TRBJ2-1|.
TGCAGTGCTAGAGATCTTCCGGAGGGCTCCTACAATGAGCAGTTCTTC
CSARDLPEGSYNEQFF
>.|TRBV10-3|TRBJ1-5|.
TGTGCCATCAGTGAGTATGGCGCCGCGAATCAGCCCCAGCATTTT
CAISEYGAANQPQHF
>.|TRBV10-3|TRBJ2-3|few
TGTGCCATCAAGACCGTTGGTACGAGTGCAGATACGCAGTATTTT
CAIKTVGTSADTQYF
>.|TRBV5-1|TRBJ2-3|.
TGCGCCAGCAACGTCTGGGGCACAGATACGCAGTATTTT
CASNVWGTDTQYF
>.|TRBV19|TRBJ2-2|few
TGTGCCGGGAAAAGGGACAACACCGGGGAGCTGTTTTTT
CAGKRDNTGELFF
>TRBD2|TRBV27|TRBJ2-2|few
TGTGCCAGCAGTCCCCTTCGGGGGGGCTCTTTTCTCGCCGGGGAGCTGTTTTTT
CASSPLRGGSFLAGELFF
>.|TRBV7-6|TRBJ2-5|many
TGTGCCAGCAGCCAAGTGGAAGGAGAGACCCAGTACTTC
CASSQVEGETQYF
>.|TRBV28|TRBJ2-3|.
TGTGCCAGCAAGTCTTGGCAGGGGAGGACAGATACGCAGTATTTT
CASKSWQGRTDTQYF
>TRBD2|TRBV20-1|TRBJ2-7|.
TGCAGTGCTAGGTCACTAGCGGGGGGCACTGATTCGACCTACGAGCAGTACTTC
CSARSLAGGTDSTYEQYF
>.|TRBV7-8|TRBJ1-1|many
TGTGCCAGCAGCTTAGCGTATTCGAGGGTCACTGAAGCTTTCTTT
CASSLAYSRVTEAFF
>.|TRBV7-9|TRBJ2-1|many
TGTGCCAGCAGTAGACACGACCGAAGGCCCGGCAATGAGCAGTTCTTC
CASSRHDRRPGNEQFF
>TRBD1|TRBV6-5|TRBJ1-1|.
TGTGCCAGCACCATAGGACAGGGGTCGGGCACTGAAGCTTTCTTT
CASTIGQGSGTEAFF
>.|TRBV20-1|TRBJ1-5|many
TGCAGTGCTAGAGTGGGGGGTGAAGGCAATCAGCCCCAGCATTTT
CSARVGGEGNQPQHF
>TRBD1|TRBV27|TRBJ1-4|.
TGTGCCAGCAGTTCCCTAGGGACAGCCGAAAAACTGTTTTTT
CASSSLGTAEKLFF
>.|TRBV12-3/TRBV12-4|TRBJ2-3|.
TGTGCCAGCGGTCCGGGACTCAGGACAGATACGCAGTATTTT
CASGPGLRTDTQYF
>.|TRBV7-8|TRBJ1-1|few
TGTGCCAGCAGCTTAGTGAACGGTTTTGGCACTGAAGCTTTCTTT
CASSLVNGFGTEAFF
>.|TRBV5-1|TRBJ1-3|.
TGCGCCAGCAGCTTGGGAAGGGCGGGACGCTCTGGAAACACCATATATTTT
CASSLGRAGRSGNTIYF
>.|TRBV7-2|TRBJ2-3|many
TGTGCCAGCAGCTTATCTTATCGGGGGACCAGCACAGATACGCAGTATTTT
CASSLSYRGTSTDTQYF
>TRBD2|TRBV28|TRBJ2-1|many
TGTGCCAGCAGTTCCCTCCTAGCGGGTTCCTACAATGAGCAGTTCTTC
CASSSLLAGSYNEQFF
>.|TRBV6-2/TRBV6-3|TRBJ1-2|.
TGTGCCAGCAGTTACCTAAGACAGAACTATGGCTACACCTTC
CASSYLRQNYGYTF
>TRBD2|TRBV7-8|TRBJ2-3|many
TGTGCCAGCAGCCCAGGACTAGCGGGGGGCCTCACAGATACGCAGTATTTT
CASSPGLAGGLTDTQYF
>.|TRBV27|TRBJ2-5|few
TGTGCCAGCAGTTTAGGGCAGGGTCAGACCCAGTACTTC
CASSLGQGQTQYF
>.|TRBV7-9|TRBJ1-2|.
TGTGCCAGCAGCTTTACCGGGGCCCTCTATGGCTACACCTTC
CASSFTGALYGYTF
>.|TRBV6-6|TRBJ1-5|.
TGTGCCAGCAGTTCCGGACATCGGGGCAATCAGCCCCAGCATTTT
CASSSGHRGNQPQHF
>TRBD1|TRBV6-2/TRBV6-3|TRBJ1-2|few
TGTGCCAGCACCCACGGGGACAGATATAACTATGGCTACACCTTC
CASTHGDRYNYGYTF
>.|TRBV9|TRBJ2-1|.
TGTGCCAGCAGCGCTATAACCGGGACGGCCTACAATGAGCAGTTCTTC
CASSAITGTAYNEQFF
>.|TRBV9|TRBJ2-3|few
TGTGCCAGCAGCGTAGAGTCGCCGGCGGATACGCAGTATTTT
CASSVESPADTQYF
>TRBD1|TRBV27|TRBJ1-1|few
TGTGCCAGCAAGACTTCCGGGACAGTAATTGAAGCTTTCTTT
CASKTSGTVIEAFF
>.|TRBV27|TRBJ1-1|.
TGTGCCAGCAGTTTACCAGAGGGCACTGAAGCTTTCTTT
CASSLPEGTEAFF
>.|TRBV5-5|TRBJ1-1|.
TGTGCCAGCAGCTCCCTGGAGACAGGGAACACTGAAGCTTTCTTT
CASSSLETGNTEAFF
>.|TRBV7-6|TRBJ2-2|few
TGTGCCATCAGGGTCACCGGGGAGCTGTTTTTT
CAIRVTGELFF
>.|TRBV15|TRBJ2-5|.
TGTGCCACCAGCAAACAAGAGACCCAGTACTTC
CATSKQETQYF
>.|TRBV15|TRBJ2-5|.
TGTGCCACCAGCAGAGTCGGGCTCCAAGAGACCCAGTACTTC
CATSRVGLQETQYF
>.|TRBV29-1|TRBJ2-2|.
TGCAGCGTTGGAAGGGTAGCCGGGGAGCTGTTTTTT
CSVGRVAGELFF
>.|TRBV27|TRBJ1-1|.
TGTGCCAGCAGTCCGTCCCTTGGGGTGAACACTGAAGCTTTCTTT
CASSPSLGVNTEAFF
>.|TRBV7-6|TRBJ2-1|many
TGTGCCAGCAGCTTAGGCGCCAGCCCATACAATGAGCAGTTCTTC
CASSLGASPYNEQFF
>TRBD1|TRBV12-5|TRBJ1-4|few
TGTGCTAGTGGTTTTTTTTTGGAGGGACAGGGCGATGAAAAACTGTTTTTT
CASGFFLEGQGDEKLFF
>TRBD2|TRBV7-9|TRBJ2-1|.
TGTGCCAGCAGCTCTTCTCGGACTAGCGGGGTCCCCTACAATGAGCAGTTCTTC
CASSSSRTSGVPYNEQFF
>.|TRBV27|TRBJ2-3|few
TGTGCCAGCAGTTTAGTTGTCGGGGGGCCGGGAGGAGATACGCAGTATTTT
CASSLVVGGPGGDTQYF
>.|TRBV6-6|TRBJ1-3|.
TGTGCCAGCAGTTATGGGGGGCGCTTCCCTGGAAACACCATATATTTT
CASSYGGRFPGNTIYF